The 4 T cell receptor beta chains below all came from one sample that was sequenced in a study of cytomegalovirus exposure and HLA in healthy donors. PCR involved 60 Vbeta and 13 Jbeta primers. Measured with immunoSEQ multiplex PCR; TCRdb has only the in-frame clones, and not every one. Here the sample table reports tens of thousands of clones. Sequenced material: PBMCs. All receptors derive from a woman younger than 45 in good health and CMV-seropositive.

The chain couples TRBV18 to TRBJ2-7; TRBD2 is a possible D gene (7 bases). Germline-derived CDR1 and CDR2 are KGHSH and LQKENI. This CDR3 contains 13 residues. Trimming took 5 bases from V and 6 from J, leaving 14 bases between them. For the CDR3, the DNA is TGTGCCAGCTCAGCCAGGGGAGGGGGCGAGCAGTACTTC. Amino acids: CASSARGGGEQYF.

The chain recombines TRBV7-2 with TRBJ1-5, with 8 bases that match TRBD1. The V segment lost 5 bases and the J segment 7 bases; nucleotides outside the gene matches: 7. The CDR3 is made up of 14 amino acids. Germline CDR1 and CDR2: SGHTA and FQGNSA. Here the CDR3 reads CASSPDRGDQPQHF. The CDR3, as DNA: TGTGCCAGCAGCCCCGACAGGGGAGACCAGCCCCAGCATTTT.

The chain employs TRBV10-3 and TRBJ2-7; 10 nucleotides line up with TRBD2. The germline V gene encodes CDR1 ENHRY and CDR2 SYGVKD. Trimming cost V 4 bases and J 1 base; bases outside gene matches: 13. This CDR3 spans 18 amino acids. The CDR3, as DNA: TGTGCCATCAGTGGCCTGGTTACTAGCGGGGCCGCATCCTACGAGCAGTACTTC. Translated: CAISGLVTSGAASYEQYF.

The CDR3 reads CASSQGLGLGRNEQYF. DNA for the CDR3: TGCGCCAGCAGCCAGGGACTGGGACTAGGCAGGAACGAGCAGTACTTC. This sequence joins TRBV4-1 and TRBJ2-7, with 8 positions matching TRBD2. Per the germline V gene, CDR1 is MGHRA and CDR2 is YSYEKL. There are 16 residues in the CDR3. Losses at the gene ends were 3 bases for V and 5 bases for J; bases not matched to a gene: 12.